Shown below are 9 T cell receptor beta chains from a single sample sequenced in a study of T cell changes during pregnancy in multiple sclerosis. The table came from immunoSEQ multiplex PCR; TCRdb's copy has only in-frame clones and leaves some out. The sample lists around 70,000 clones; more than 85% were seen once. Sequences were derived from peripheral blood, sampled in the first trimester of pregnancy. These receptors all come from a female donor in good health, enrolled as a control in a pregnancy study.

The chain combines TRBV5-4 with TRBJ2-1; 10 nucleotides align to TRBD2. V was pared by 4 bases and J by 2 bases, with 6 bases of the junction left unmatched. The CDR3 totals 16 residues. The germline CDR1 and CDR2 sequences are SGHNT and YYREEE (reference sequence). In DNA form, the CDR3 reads TGTGCCAGCAGCGGCTCTAGCGGGAGCACCTACAATGAGCAGTTCTTC. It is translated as CASSGSSGSTYNEQFF.

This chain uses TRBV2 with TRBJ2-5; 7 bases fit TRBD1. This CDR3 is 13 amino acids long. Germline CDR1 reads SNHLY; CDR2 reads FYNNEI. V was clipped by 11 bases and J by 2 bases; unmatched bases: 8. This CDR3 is CAGRQGGQETQYF. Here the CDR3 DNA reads TGTGCCGGAAGACAGGGTGGGCAAGAGACCCAGTACTTC.

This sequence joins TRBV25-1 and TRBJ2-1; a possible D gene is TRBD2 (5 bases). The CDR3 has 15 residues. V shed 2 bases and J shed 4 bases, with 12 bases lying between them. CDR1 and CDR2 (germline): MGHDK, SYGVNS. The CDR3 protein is CASSEGSGWYNEQFF. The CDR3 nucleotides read TGTGCCAGCAGTGAAGGGTCGGGGTGGTACAATGAGCAGTTCTTC.

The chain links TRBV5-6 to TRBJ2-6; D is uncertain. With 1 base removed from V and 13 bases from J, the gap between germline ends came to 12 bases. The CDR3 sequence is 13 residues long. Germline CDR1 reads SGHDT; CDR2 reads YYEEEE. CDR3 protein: CASSLMVKLVLTF. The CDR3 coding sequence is TGTGCCAGCAGCTTGATGGTAAAACTAGTCCTGACTTTC.

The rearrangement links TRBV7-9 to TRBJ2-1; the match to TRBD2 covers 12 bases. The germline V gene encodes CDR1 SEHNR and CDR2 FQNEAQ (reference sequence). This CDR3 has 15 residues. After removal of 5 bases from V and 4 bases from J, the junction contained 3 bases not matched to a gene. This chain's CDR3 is CASSPTSGGYNEQFF. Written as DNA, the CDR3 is TGTGCCAGCAGCCCGACTAGCGGGGGATACAATGAGCAGTTCTTC.

CDR3 sequence reads: CASSPLGLQETQYF. The DNA for the CDR3 is TGTGCCAGCAGTCCCCTCGGTTTACAAGAGACCCAGTACTTC. The genes are TRBV28 and TRBJ2-5; no definite D call. CDR1 is MDHEN, CDR2 SYDVKM, per germline. The CDR3 runs 14 residues. V was cut by 5 bases and J by 2 bases, with 12 bases left in between.

Here the CDR3 DNA reads TGTGCCAGCAGCGAGGGAGGGAGCAATCAGCCCCAGCATTTT. It yields the protein CASSEGGSNQPQHF. The chain links TRBV7-9 to TRBJ1-5, with no clear D. Trimming stripped 5 bases from V and 1 base from J, with 9 bases between. Germline V gene lookup returns CDR1 SEHNR and CDR2 FQNEAQ (reference sequence). This CDR3 has 14 residues.

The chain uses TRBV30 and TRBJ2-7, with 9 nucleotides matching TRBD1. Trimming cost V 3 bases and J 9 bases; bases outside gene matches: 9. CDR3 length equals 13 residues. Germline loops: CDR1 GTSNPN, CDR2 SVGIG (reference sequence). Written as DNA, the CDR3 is TGTGCCTGGAGAGGACAGGGGATAGTCGGGCAGTACTTC. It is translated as CAWRGQGIVGQYF.

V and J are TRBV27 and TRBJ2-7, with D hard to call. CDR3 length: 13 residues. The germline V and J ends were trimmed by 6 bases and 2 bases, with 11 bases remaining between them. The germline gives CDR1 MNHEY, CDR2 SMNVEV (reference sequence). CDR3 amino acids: CASSGVAPYEQYF. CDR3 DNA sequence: TGTGCCAGCAGCGGAGTAGCCCCCTACGAGCAGTACTTC.